This T cell receptor beta chain was captured in a study of shared clonotypes between healthy human individuals (dated by TCRdb to between 2020 and 2021). At the level of the whole study: The cohort comprised a couple of women and three men aged 18 to 49 years. Libraries were prepared and TCR repertoires were sequenced by different laboratories using diverse techniques, in order to increase sequencing depth and limit assay-specific biases. Leukapheresis yielded between about 0.94 and 9 billion PBMCs per donor. Blood TCR repertoires of several healthy adults were deeply sequenced to estimate repertoire size and the extent of clonotype sharing between individuals. Per donor, three plates each were used for CD4 naive and CD4 memory, two for CD8 naive, and one for CD8 memory.

TCR CDR3 regions were amplified from genomic DNA by multiplex PCR using the deep immunoSEQ assay. Extracted genomic DNA from each cell subset was spread evenly across all wells of several immunoSEQ 96-well plates, with each plate serving as a replicate. Each replicate PCR for sorted subsets received around 200 ng genomic DNA, equal to about 30,000 T cell genomes. The purified libraries were quantified using a Qubit 3.0 fluorometer, sized with a Bioanalyzer 2100, and then quantified again using the KAPA Library Quantification kit. Each immunoSEQ 96-well plate was sequenced on its own single-read 150-cycle Illumina NextSeq 550 flow cell. The original methods were these. The immunoSEQ output contained only junctional sequences without quality scores, so filtering could not match that applied to full-length reads. Sequences were annotated with PyIR, a Python wrapper for IgBLAST v1.9, and V/J genes and CDR3 were assigned using IMGT germline references. Reads were filtered out if the reads had weak V/J assignments (E-value above 1e-6), no CDR3, stop codons, out-of-frame junctions, or ambiguous translated residues. V3J clonotypes were defined as sequences sharing the same inferred V gene, J gene, and CDR3 amino acid sequence. Percentage overlap between repertoires was computed as shared unique clonotypes divided by the size of the smaller repertoire. RTK rarefaction, the Chao1 estimator, and Recon v2.1 estimates of unobserved clonotypes were used to assess repertoire richness. Generation probabilities were computed with OLGA for all TCRbeta clonotypes obtained by the gDNA method from a handful of donors. Imported from immuneACCESS, the table was reduced by TCRdb to in-frame sequences with V and J called. These copies leave out some clones; in studies compared against another copy, an unresolved V gene accounts for under half, and the cause of the remainder is not known. For V, J and clone size, that table is used; D and trimming come from the DNA. Within this sample are around 510,000 clones, with about 96% of them counted one time only. The leading ten clones occupy nearly 0.065% of the sample.

The donors were healthy, HIV-negative adults with no recently reported acute infections or vaccinations. Every donor was a Caucasian adult residing in Nashville, Tennessee, USA. CD4+ T cells were enriched by magnetic negative selection; naive cells were then positively selected on CD45RA, and the negative fraction formed the memory subset. After blood collection by leukapheresis, PBMCs were isolated using Ficoll-Histopaque density gradient centrifugation and then cryopreserved in the vapor phase of liquid nitrogen. Purity and quantity of every magnetically sorted T cell population were checked by analytical flow cytometry. Genomic DNA was isolated from every sorted fraction and measured by UV absorbance on a Nanodrop 2000c. General study outcomes and caveats: Naive subsets generally had larger estimated clonotype richness than memory subsets did. Based on pairwise subsampling, the degree of clonotype sharing among donors was expected to be affected by sequencing depth. Roughly 5% of naive CD4, around 4% of naive CD8, roughly 2.4% of memory CD4, and more than 0.35% of memory CD8 clonotypes were shared across several donors. Because the study included a small number of donors, the genetic and exposure-history diversity represented was limited. Higher generation probabilities were observed for clonotypes shared by all four sorted-subset donors than for non-shared clonotypes. Incomplete sequencing was indicated by rarefaction of sorted-subset datasets, despite the large sequencing depth. Sampling was restricted to blood, and TCR repertoires in tissues likely differ from the TCR repertoires found in blood.

There are 18 amino acids in the CDR3, from cysteine to phenylalanine inclusive. The only DNA kept is the CDR3, 54 bases in frame from the first base. As encoded in the germline V gene, CDR1 is SNHLY while CDR2 is FYNNEI. V has 6 bases trimmed and J has 0 bases trimmed; junction bases matching no gene number 12. Points on this clone: What this receptor recognizes is not known. No base quality information exists; no much larger clone differs at one position.

The source is a woman aged 25 to 39 in good health. The specimen was naive CD4+ T cells sorted from blood. Sample cell subset or site, as interpreted from the label and publication: CD45RA+ positively selected. Recombination linked TRBV2 to TRBJ1-5; 9 bases in between match TRBD1. Here the CDR3 is given as CASRRGTGTLYSNQPQHF. The nucleotides are TGTGCCAGCAGGCGTGGGACAGGGACTTTGTATAGCAATCAGCCCCAGCATTTT.